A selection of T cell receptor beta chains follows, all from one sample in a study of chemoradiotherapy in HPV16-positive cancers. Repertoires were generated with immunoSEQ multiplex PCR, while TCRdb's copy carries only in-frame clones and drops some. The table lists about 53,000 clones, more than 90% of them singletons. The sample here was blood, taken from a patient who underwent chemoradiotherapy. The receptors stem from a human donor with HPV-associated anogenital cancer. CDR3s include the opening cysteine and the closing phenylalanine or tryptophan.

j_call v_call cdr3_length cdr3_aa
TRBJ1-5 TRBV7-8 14 CASSLAGPGRPQHF
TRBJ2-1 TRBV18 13 CASSPRQGNEQFF
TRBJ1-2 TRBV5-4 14 CASSLDLNDYGYTF
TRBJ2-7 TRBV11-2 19 CASSLALPGLAGGAYEQYF
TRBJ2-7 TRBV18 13 CASSYAGGYEQYF
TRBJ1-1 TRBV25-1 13 CASRPLGGTEAFF
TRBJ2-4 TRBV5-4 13 CASSPSSAESKYF
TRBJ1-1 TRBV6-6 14 CASSYSGGGTEAFF
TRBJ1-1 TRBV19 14 CASSTDVGNTEAFF
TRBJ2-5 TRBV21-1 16 CASSKAREGGQETQYF
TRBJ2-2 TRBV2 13 CASSPSVTGELFF
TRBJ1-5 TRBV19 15 CASRIVGTGNQPQHF
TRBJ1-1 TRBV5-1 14 CASTLSQGNTEAFF
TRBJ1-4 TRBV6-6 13 CASSIGQDEKLFF
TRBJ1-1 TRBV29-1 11 CSGLKNTEAFF